The 10 T cell receptor beta chains reported below all come from one sample, sequenced in a study of T cell clonotyping in hematopoietic cell transplantation (dated by TCRdb to about 2021). The sample's time point, from its label and the paper: recipient sample about 28 days before transplant, after cytoreduction. To prepare the library, the immunoSEQ multiplex PCR assay was applied. TCRdb's version of the immuneACCESS table is confined to in-frame rearrangements and falls short of the full clone set. An unresolved V gene accounts for under half of the shortfall where checked; the remainder is of unknown origin. The sample table contains roughly 29,000 clones; only one count was recorded for around 80% of them. The ten top clones hold 6% to 8.5% of the sample. The specimen comprised peripheral blood mononuclear cells, sampled before stem cell transplant. These receptors were obtained from a woman aged 30 to 39 with chronic myeloid leukemia. Some clones in this sample may be carry-over from other donors' samples.

The chain employs TRBV4-1 and TRBJ1-3, with 7 bases that match TRBD1. The CDR3 has 15 residues. Germline V lookup: CDR1 MGHRA, CDR2 YSYEKL. Unmatched junction bases numbered 2, after V lost 1 base and J lost 2 bases. CDR3 sequence (DNA): TGCGCCAGCAGCCAAGCACAGGGGCCTGGAAACACCATATATTTT. Its translation: CASSQAQGPGNTIYF.

The chain uses TRBV10-2 and TRBJ2-7; maybe TRBD2 (5 bases). From germline, CDR1 is WSHSY and CDR2 SAAADI. The CDR3 runs to 16 residues. The germline V and J ends were trimmed by 0 bases and 8 bases, with 20 bases remaining between them. DNA of the CDR3: TGCGCCAGCAGTGAGTCGATGTATCCGGGGATTGCTAAGCAGTACGTC. Its protein product is CASSESMYPGIAKQYV.

The V and J genes are TRBV7-2 and TRBJ1-3, with D tentatively TRBD1 (6 bases). CDR3 length equals 16 residues. Trimming took off 8 bases at V and 0 bases at J, with 17 bases between the two ends. Germline V gene sequence: CDR1 SGHTA, CDR2 FQGNSA. The CDR3 is CASQDVGGSSGNTIYF. In DNA, the CDR3 is TGTGCCAGCCAAGACGTAGGGGGATCCTCTGGAAACACCATATATTTT.

The chain recombines TRBV29-1 with TRBJ2-1, with 9 bases identical to TRBD1. The germline V gene has CDR1 SQVTM and CDR2 ANQGSEA. The CDR3 totals 13 residues. V was clipped by 5 bases and J by 8 bases; unmatched bases: 7. CDR3 nucleotide sequence: TGCAGCGTTAAGGACAGGGGAGGTCATGAGCAGTTCTTC. This sequence encodes CSVKDRGGHEQFF.

The V call is TRBV6-5, the J call TRBJ1-2; possibly TRBD1 for D (6 bases). CDR3 length: 16 amino acids. V lost 4 bases and J 2 bases, leaving 17 bases between the germline ends. The germline gives CDR1 MNHEY, CDR2 SVGAGI. This CDR3 is CASSSIRTDFNYGYTF. The CDR3 DNA reads TGTGCCAGCAGTTCGATCAGGACAGACTTCAACTATGGCTACACCTTC.

The rearrangement links TRBV10-2 to TRBJ1-1; D not resolved. The V end was cut by 0 bases, the J end by 2 bases, with 13 bases between. Germline V gene data show CDR1 as WSHSY and CDR2 as SAAADI. There are 16 residues in the CDR3. CDR3 loop: CASSESPVLGNTEAFF. In nucleotides, the CDR3 is TGCGCCAGCAGTGAGTCCCCCGTCCTAGGAAACACTGAAGCTTTCTTT.

CDR3: CSALFGETQYF. The CDR3 bases are TGCAGTGCGCTCTTTGGGGAGACCCAGTACTTC. The chain joins TRBV20-1 to TRBJ2-5, with no clear D. The CDR3 runs 11 residues. The V end was cut by 6 bases, the J end by 5 bases, with 10 bases between. CDR1 and CDR2 from the germline V gene are DFQATT and SNEGSKA (reference sequence).

The chain couples TRBV11-3 to TRBJ2-1; 13 bases are a match to TRBD2. The CDR3 is 15 residues long. V gave up 3 bases and J gave up 9 bases; unmatched junction bases: 5. Germline V gene lookup returns CDR1 SGHNT and CDR2 YENEEA. Written as DNA, the CDR3 is TGTGCCAGCAGCTTGTGGACTAGCGGGAGAGGTGAGCAGTTCTTC. It specifies CASSLWTSGRGEQFF.

This clone came up a few times. The chain links TRBV10-3 to TRBJ1-1; tentatively, D is TRBD1 (5 bases). Germline assignment: CDR1 ENHRY and CDR2 SYGVKD. The CDR3 contains 14 residues. The germline V and J ends were trimmed by 6 bases and 1 base, with 12 bases remaining between them. CDR3 sequence: CAISPGHENTEAFF. The CDR3 nucleotides are TGTGCCATCAGCCCAGGACACGAGAACACTGAAGCTTTCTTT.

The chain links TRBV28 to TRBJ1-2; TRBD1 is a possible D gene (5 bases). The CDR3 is made up of 14 amino acids. The germline V gene has CDR1 MDHEN and CDR2 SYDVKM. The V end lost 3 bases, the J end lost 3 bases, and 11 bases lay between the germline ends. CDR3 sequence: CASSFPGFDYGYTF. The CDR3 DNA reads as TGTGCCAGCAGTTTTCCAGGGTTCGACTATGGCTACACCTTC.